This T cell receptor beta chain originates from a study of multiple sclerosis patients with progressive multifocal leukoencephalopathy. Findings and limits, study-wide: It is unclear whether the findings reflect JC virus infection or general immunocompromise. TRBV and TRBJ usage showed no common pattern when PML developed.

This sample's time point: before natalizumab initiation. Germline V CDR1 and CDR2: LGHNA, YSLEER. The CDR3 loop spans 13 amino acids. V lost 0 bases and J lost 7, with 10 bases in between. Spiked into each PCR were synthetic inline TR CDR3 controls of all V-J pairings. Some clones are missing from TCRdb's copy, which holds only in-frame ones; the method was immunoSEQ multiplex PCR. The sample contains around 30,000 clones, about 91% of which appear only once. Details on this clone: The target antigen is unknown.

The rearrangement links TRBV4-3 to TRBJ2-7; D call uncertain. The receptor's source is a human donor with multiple sclerosis. The sequencing input was PBMCs. CDR3 nucleotide sequence: TGCGCCAGCAGCCAAGATGCTGGGTATGAGCAGTACTTC. Translated: CASSQDAGYEQYF.